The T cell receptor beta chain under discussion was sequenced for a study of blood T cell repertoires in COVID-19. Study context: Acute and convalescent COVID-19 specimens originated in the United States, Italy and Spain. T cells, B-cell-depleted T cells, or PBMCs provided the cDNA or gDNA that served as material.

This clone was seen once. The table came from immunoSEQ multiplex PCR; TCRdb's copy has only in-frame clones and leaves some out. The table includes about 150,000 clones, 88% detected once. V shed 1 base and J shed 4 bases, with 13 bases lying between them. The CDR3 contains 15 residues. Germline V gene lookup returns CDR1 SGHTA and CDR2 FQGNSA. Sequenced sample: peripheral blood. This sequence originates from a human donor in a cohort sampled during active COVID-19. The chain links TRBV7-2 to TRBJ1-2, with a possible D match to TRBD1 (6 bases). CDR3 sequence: CASSLGRQGSYGYTF. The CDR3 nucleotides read TGTGCCAGCAGCTTAGGTCGCCAGGGGTCCTATGGCTACACCTTC.